Each of the 17 T cell receptor beta chains below was sequenced from the same sample in a study of cytomegalovirus exposure and HLA in healthy donors (dated by TCRdb to the late 2010s). The library came from the immunoSEQ multiplex PCR assay. A mixture of 60 forward primers for TCR Vbeta segments and 13 reverse primers for TCR Jbeta segments was used in the multiplex PCR. As stored in TCRdb, this immuneACCESS dataset retains in-frame rearrangements with V and J assigned. A fraction of the clones does not appear; measured against another copy, unresolved V genes explain less than half of the discrepancy, and the remainder lacks a known reason. For this sample the table gives 150,000 to 200,000 clones, of which about 75% were detected only once. The ten largest clonotypes hold approximately 2% of the sample. Sequenced material: PBMCs. The receptor set was obtained from a female donor in good health and CMV-seronegative.

The chain uses TRBV6-1 and TRBJ1-3; perhaps TRBD1 as D (6 bases). The CDR3 consists of 16 residues. Germline V gives CDR1 MNHNS, CDR2 SASEGT. Trimming stripped 4 bases from V and 0 bases from J, with 13 bases between. Written as DNA, the CDR3 is TGTGCCAGCAGTGTATCCCAGGGGCTCTCTGGAAACACCATATATTTT. Protein sequence: CASSVSQGLSGNTIYF.

The V and J genes are TRBV28 and TRBJ1-1, with a weak D call TRBD1 (5 bases). Trimming stripped 5 bases from V and 1 base from J, with 11 bases between. This CDR3 contains 14 residues. Germline V gives CDR1 MDHEN, CDR2 SYDVKM. The CDR3 loop is CASSTPDRNTEAFF. In nucleotides, the CDR3 is TGTGCCAGCAGTACTCCCGACAGGAACACTGAAGCTTTCTTT.

Remarks on this clone: Different DNA sequences within this sample yield the same CDR3. The V gene is TRBV6-1, the J gene TRBJ2-7; 8 bases are shared with TRBD2. Losses at the gene ends were 4 bases for V and 4 bases for J; bases not matched to a gene: 6. CDR3 length: 14 residues. CDR1 and CDR2 (germline): MNHNS, SASEGT. The CDR3 region is CASSGRGGRYEQYF. The CDR3 nucleotides read TGTGCCAGCAGTGGTCGGGGGGGAAGATACGAGCAGTACTTC.

The rearrangement joins TRBV30 to TRBJ2-7; a possible D gene is TRBD1 (6 bases). The CDR3 spans 15 residues. CDR1 GTSNPN and CDR2 SVGIG come from the germline V gene (reference sequence). V dropped 4 bases and J dropped 0 bases, with 16 bases sitting between them. CDR3 bases: TGTGCCTGGACCCTGATGGACAGTCCCTCCTACGAGCAGTACTTC. This encodes CAWTLMDSPSYEQYF.

The V gene is TRBV19, the J gene TRBJ1-4; 8 positions agree with TRBD1. The V gene's germline CDR1 is LNHDA and CDR2 SQIVND (reference sequence). The CDR3 runs 14 residues. The V gene end was trimmed by 5 bases and the J gene end by 4 bases; junction bases not matched to a gene: 3. Here the CDR3 DNA reads TGTGCCAGTAGTGCGACAGGGGTTAATGAAAAACTGTTTTTT. Residues: CASSATGVNEKLFF. Using reference TRBV19 and TRBJ1-4 for the parts outside the CDR3, the full variable domain is DGGITQSPKYLFRKEGQNVTLSCEQNLNHDAMYWYRQDPGQGLRLIYYSQIVNDFQKGDIAEGYSVSREKKESFPLTVTSAQKNPTAFYLCASSATGVNEKLFFGSGTQLSVL.

The chain is built from TRBV4-1 and TRBJ1-1, with TRBD1 matching over 9 bases. Germline V gene lookup returns CDR1 MGHRA and CDR2 YSYEKL. Trimming at V came to 0 bases and at J to 1 base, leaving 9 bases not matched to a gene. The CDR3 extends over 18 amino acids. Written as DNA, the CDR3 is TGCGCCAGCAGCCAAGAAGATATCCGACAGGGGGGGAACACTGAAGCTTTCTTT. This sequence encodes CASSQEDIRQGGNTEAFF.

Only one count was recorded for this clone. This rearrangement joins TRBV19 to TRBJ1-3; D call uncertain. The V gene lost 4 bases and the J gene lost 0 bases, with 22 bases spanning the gap. The CDR3 covers 19 residues. From germline, CDR1 is LNHDA and CDR2 SQIVND (reference sequence). The CDR3 nucleotides are TGTGCCAGTAGTACCACCCGAGGAGGGCGAAAGAACTCTGGAAACACCATATATTTT. It yields the protein CASSTTRGGRKNSGNTIYF.

The sample holds a few counts of this clone. The rearrangement uses TRBV13 and TRBJ2-7; possibly TRBD2 for D (5 bases). Trimming left V 0 bases short and J 5 bases short, with 17 bases between. This CDR3 comprises 16 residues. CDR1 and CDR2 from the germline V gene are PRHDT and FYEKMQ (reference sequence). The CDR3 here is CASSLGVVAAGHEQYF. The DNA of the CDR3 is TGTGCCAGCAGCTTAGGAGTGGTAGCCGCGGGCCACGAGCAGTACTTC.

The V gene is TRBV7-3, the J gene TRBJ2-7; 8 bases are a match to TRBD2. The CDR3 length is 16 residues. CDR1 and CDR2 (germline): SGHTA, FQGTGA. Unmatched junction bases numbered 11, after V lost 5 bases and J lost 2 bases. The chain's CDR3 is CASSHISGGLTYEQYF. The CDR3 region has the DNA TGTGCCAGCAGCCACATCAGCGGGGGCCTAACCTACGAGCAGTACTTC.

J is TRBJ2-3 and V is TRBV7-9; 8 bases match TRBD1. Losses at the gene ends were 11 bases for V and 5 bases for J; bases not matched to a gene: 18. There are 16 residues in the CDR3. From germline, CDR1 is SEHNR and CDR2 FQNEAQ (reference sequence). CDR3 loop: CALSVGSRGLGDTQYF. CDR3 coding DNA: TGTGCCCTTAGCGTGGGCTCCAGGGGGCTCGGAGATACGCAGTATTTT.

The V and J genes are TRBV19 and TRBJ1-2; D gene ambiguous. Between the trimmed V and J ends, which lost 11 bases and 4 bases, there was a span of 14 bases. This CDR3 region has 12 residues. Germline V gene sequence: CDR1 LNHDA, CDR2 SQIVND (reference sequence). CDR3 sequence reads: CACQDFSYGYTF. DNA for the CDR3: TGTGCCTGCCAGGATTTCAGCTATGGCTACACCTTC.

This clone has only a few counts. This rearrangement joins TRBV6-1 to TRBJ2-1; 8 bases agree with TRBD2. This CDR3 region has 15 residues. J gave up 6 bases and V 2 bases, and 6 bases lay outside the gene matches. Germline-derived CDR1 and CDR2 are MNHNS and SASEGT. The chain's CDR3 is CASSELSGGFNEQFF. As DNA, the CDR3 is TGTGCCAGCAGTGAACTAAGCGGGGGATTCAATGAGCAGTTCTTC.

This clone has only one observation. The V and J genes are TRBV9 and TRBJ2-5, with D maybe TRBD2 (7 bases). The CDR3 runs to 22 residues. Germline V gives CDR1 SGDLS, CDR2 YYNGEE. Trimming shortened V by 4 bases and J by 4 bases, and 38 bases separated the two germline ends. The CDR3 DNA reads as TGTGCCAGCAGCTCCGACAAGAAGGCCCCTCTATGGGGGGGGGCTCGGAGAGAGACCCAGTACTTC. Translated: CASSSDKKAPLWGGARRETQYF.

This chain connects TRBV11-2 to TRBJ1-5; no clear D. The germline V gene encodes CDR1 SGHAT and CDR2 FQNNGV. This CDR3 has 17 residues. The V end was cut by 1 base, the J end by 4 bases, with 17 bases between. CDR3 DNA: TGTGCCAGCAGCTTAGGGCGGGTGGAGAAGATAAATCAGCCCCAGCATTTT. Protein product: CASSLGRVEKINQPQHF.

This clone was observed a few times. V gene TRBV6-1 combines with J gene TRBJ1-4; 10 bases fit TRBD1. The CDR3 is 14 amino acids. J lost 7 bases, V lost 1 base, and 0 bases had no gene match. Germline assignment: CDR1 MNHNS and CDR2 SASEGT. CDR3 sequence (DNA): TGTGCCAGCAGTGAAGGACAGGGGGCTGAAAAACTGTTTTTT. It codes for CASSEGQGAEKLFF.

The chain employs TRBV4-1 and TRBJ1-2; 10 bases fit TRBD1. The V gene end was trimmed by 4 bases and the J gene end by 4 bases; junction bases not matched to a gene: 3. The CDR3 extends over 14 amino acids. CDR1 MGHRA and CDR2 YSYEKL come from the germline V gene. The CDR3 protein is CASSLTGGSYGYTF. DNA for the CDR3: TGCGCCAGCAGCCTGACAGGGGGCAGCTATGGCTACACCTTC.

Only a few counts were recorded for this clone. The rearrangement joins TRBV29-1 to TRBJ1-1, with 8 bases identical to TRBD1. The germline V gene has CDR1 SQVTM and CDR2 ANQGSEA. The trim removed 7 bases at V and 5 bases at J, leaving 12 bases unmatched. The length of the CDR3 is 14 residues. DNA of the CDR3: TGCAGCGCTTTCCGCAGGGGGCTTAATACTGAAGCTTTCTTT. Protein: CSAFRRGLNTEAFF.